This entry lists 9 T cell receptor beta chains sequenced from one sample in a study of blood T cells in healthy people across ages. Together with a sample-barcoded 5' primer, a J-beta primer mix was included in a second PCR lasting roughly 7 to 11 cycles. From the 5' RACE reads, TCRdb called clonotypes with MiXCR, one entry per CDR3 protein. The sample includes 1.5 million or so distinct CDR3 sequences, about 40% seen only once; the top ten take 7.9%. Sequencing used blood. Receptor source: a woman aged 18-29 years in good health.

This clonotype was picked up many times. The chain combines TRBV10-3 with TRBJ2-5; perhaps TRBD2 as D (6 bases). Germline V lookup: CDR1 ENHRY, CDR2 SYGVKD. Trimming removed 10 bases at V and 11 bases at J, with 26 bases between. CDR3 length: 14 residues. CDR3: CATSPDSSGLEQYF. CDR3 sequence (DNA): TGTGCCACATCACCCGACTCCAGCGGGCTTGAGCAGTACTTC.

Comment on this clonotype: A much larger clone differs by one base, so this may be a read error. The DNA for the CDR3 is TGTGCCAGCAGCCGTAGCGGGACCTACAATGAGCAGTACTTC. Amino acids: CASSRSGTYNEQYF. The chain joins TRBV7-9 to TRBJ2-1; 8 bases are a match to TRBD2. Near its end, the DNA agrees better with TRBJ2-7, so the J call may be wrong. This CDR3 has 14 amino acids. Per the germline V gene, CDR1 is SEHNR and CDR2 is FQNEAQ (reference sequence).

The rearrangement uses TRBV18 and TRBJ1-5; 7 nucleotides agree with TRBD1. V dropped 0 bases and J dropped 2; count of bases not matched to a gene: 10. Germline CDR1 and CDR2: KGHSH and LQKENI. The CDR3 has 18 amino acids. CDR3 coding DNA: TGTGCCAGCTCACCACCCGGGGACAGCTGGCGGGGCAATCAGCCCCAGCATTTT. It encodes CASSPPGDSWRGNQPQHF.

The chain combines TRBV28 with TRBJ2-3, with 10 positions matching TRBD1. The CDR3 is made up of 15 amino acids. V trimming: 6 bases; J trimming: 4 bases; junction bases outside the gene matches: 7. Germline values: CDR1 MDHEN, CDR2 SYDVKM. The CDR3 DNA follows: TGTGCCAGCAGGGGGAGGGACAGGGGAGCAGATACGCAGTATTTT. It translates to CASRGRDRGADTQYF.

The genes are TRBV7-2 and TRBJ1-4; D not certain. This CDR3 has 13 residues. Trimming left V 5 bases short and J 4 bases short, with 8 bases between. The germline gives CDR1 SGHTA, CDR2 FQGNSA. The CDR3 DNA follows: TGTGCCAGCAGCACAAGCGTTAATGAAAAACTGTTTTTT. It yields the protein CASSTSVNEKLFF.

Here the CDR3 DNA reads TGTGCCAGCAGTTACTCTTCGTTGGCAGGGAGGTACGAGCAGTACTTC. This gives the protein CASSYSSLAGRYEQYF. This rearrangement joins TRBV6-5 to TRBJ2-5, with D possibly matching TRBD2 (6 bases). Matching the DNA end better, TRBJ2-7 makes the J call doubtful. The CDR3 is made up of 16 amino acids. Germline assignment: CDR1 MNHEY and CDR2 SVGAGI.

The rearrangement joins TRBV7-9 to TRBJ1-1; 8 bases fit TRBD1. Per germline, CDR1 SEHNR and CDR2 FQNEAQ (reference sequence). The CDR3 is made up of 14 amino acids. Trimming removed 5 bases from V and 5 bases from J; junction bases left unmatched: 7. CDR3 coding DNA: TGTGCCAGCAGCGCGAGGACAGGGAATACTGAAGCTTTCTTT. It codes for CASSARTGNTEAFF.

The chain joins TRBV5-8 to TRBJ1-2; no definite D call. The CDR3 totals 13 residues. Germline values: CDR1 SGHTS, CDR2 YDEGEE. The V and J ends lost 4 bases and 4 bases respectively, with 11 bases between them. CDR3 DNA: TGTGCCAGCAGCCCCGATGTAAGCTATGGCTACACCTTC. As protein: CASSPDVSYGYTF.

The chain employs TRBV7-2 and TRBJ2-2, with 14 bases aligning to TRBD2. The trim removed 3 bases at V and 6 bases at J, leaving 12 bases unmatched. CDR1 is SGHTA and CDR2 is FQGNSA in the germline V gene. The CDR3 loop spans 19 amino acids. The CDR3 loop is CASSFPGTSGSGGAGELFF. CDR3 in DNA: TGTGCCAGCAGCTTCCCCGGGACTAGCGGGAGTGGAGGAGCCGGGGAGCTGTTTTTT.